Listed here are 22 T cell receptor beta chains from one sample, sequenced in a study of T-cell reconstitution after alpha-beta-depleted transplantation in children. A TCRbeta library incorporating unique molecular identifiers was prepared. TCRdb passed the PCR reads through MiXCR, listing each CDR3 protein once. This sample has approximately 500,000 distinct CDR3 sequences; roughly 10% occur once, and the top ten carry roughly 2.1%. Sequenced here: PBMCs, sampled before TCRalphabeta/CD19-depleted stem cell transplant. The source is a child aged 2 to 10 with inherited bone marrow failure, due to receive a stem cell transplant.

This clonotype has at least ten counts. The chain's CDR3 is CASSQVGLAGAGGELFF. CDR3 DNA sequence: TGCGCCAGCAGCCAAGTGGGGCTAGCGGGAGCTGGCGGGGAGCTGTTTTTT. V gene TRBV4-3 combines with J gene TRBJ2-2; 10 positions agree with TRBD2. Germline CDR1 LGHNA, CDR2 YSLEER. The CDR3 runs to 17 residues. J gave up 7 bases and V 1 base, and 9 bases lay outside the gene matches.

In its sample, this clonotype was seen many times. The chain recombines TRBV6-5 with TRBJ2-1; 9 nucleotides match TRBD2. Trimming cost V 4 bases and J 8 bases; bases outside gene matches: 12. The CDR3 extends over 16 amino acids. The germline gives CDR1 MNHEY, CDR2 SVGAGI. CDR3 nucleotides: TGTGCCAGCAGTTCCCATTGGCGGGAGGGCATTCATGAGCAGTTCTTC. It encodes CASSSHWREGIHEQFF.

This clonotype was recorded many times. The J gene is TRBJ2-1, the V gene TRBV24-1; 11 bases fit TRBD2. The length of the CDR3 is 16 residues. With V trimmed by 3 bases and J by 8 bases, 8 bases remained unmatched. Germline V lookup: CDR1 KGHDR, CDR2 SFDVKD. The CDR3 DNA sequence: TGTGCCACCAGTGATCCAACTAGCGGGAGAATCGATGAGCAGTTCTTC. This encodes CATSDPTSGRIDEQFF.

Ten or more counts support this clonotype. The chain joins TRBV29-1 to TRBJ2-7, with TRBD1 matching over 7 bases. Germline assignment: CDR1 SQVTM and CDR2 ANQGSEA. The junction had 9 bases not matched to a gene; V was cut back by 1 base and J by 0 bases. CDR3 length: 16 residues. CDR3 coding DNA: TGCAGCGTTGAAGGAGTCGGAGACAGGGCCTCCTACGAGCAGTACTTC. Protein product: CSVEGVGDRASYEQYF.

This clonotype was seen ten or more times. This chain's CDR3 is CASSPRLAENYEQYF. CDR3 DNA: TGTGCCAGCAGTCCCCGACTAGCGGAGAACTACGAGCAGTACTTC. J is TRBJ2-7 and V is TRBV12-3 or TRBV12-4; 9 bases fit TRBD2. The V gene end was trimmed by 5 bases and the J gene end by 3 bases; junction bases not matched to a gene: 8. The CDR3 is made up of 15 amino acids.

This clonotype was detected many times. The chain joins TRBV4-3 to TRBJ2-3; TRBD2 agrees at 12 bases. There are 17 residues in the CDR3. Germline loops: CDR1 LGHNA, CDR2 YSLEER. J lost 4 bases, V lost 3 bases, and 8 bases had no gene match. The CDR3 sequence: CASSHRGLAGGADTQYF. The CDR3 DNA follows: TGCGCCAGCAGCCATCGGGGGCTAGCGGGAGGGGCAGATACGCAGTATTTT.

There are many counts of this clonotype. The chain joins TRBV24-1 to TRBJ1-2, with D uncertain. Germline V gene lookup returns CDR1 KGHDR and CDR2 SFDVKD. V was cut by 4 bases and J by 1 base, with 3 bases left in between. The CDR3 consists of 12 residues. CDR3: CATSDGNYGYTF. The CDR3, as DNA: TGTGCCACCAGTGACGGTAACTATGGCTACACCTTC.

Remarks on this clonotype: A single base separates this from a much larger clone, so it may be a read error. The chain employs TRBV12-3 or TRBV12-4 and TRBJ1-1; D may be TRBD1 (6 bases). The CDR3 sequence is 13 residues long. Here the CDR3 DNA reads TGTGGCAGCAACACCCAGGGGTGGGGTGAAGCTTTCTTT. It encodes CGSNTQGWGEAFF.

The V and J genes are TRBV20-1 and TRBJ1-3; TRBD1 matches 9 bases. This CDR3 is 15 amino acids long. The germline CDR1 and CDR2 sequences are DFQATT and SNEGSKA (reference sequence). After removal of 5 bases from V and 4 bases from J, the junction contained 9 bases not matched to a gene. CDR3 in amino acids: CSAPLPGTGGNTIYF. The CDR3, as DNA: TGCAGTGCTCCGCTACCGGGGACAGGGGGAAACACCATATATTTT.

This clonotype was found many times. The CDR3 nucleotides are TGCGCCAGCAGCCAAGATCTTTTGGGACAGGGTATCTACGAGCAGTACTTC. Translated: CASSQDLLGQGIYEQYF. The chain recombines TRBV4-3 with TRBJ2-7; TRBD1 matches at 9 bases. V shed 0 bases and J 3 bases; nucleotides not matched to a gene: 9. Germline V gives CDR1 LGHNA, CDR2 YSLEER. CDR3 length: 17 residues.

CDR3 coding DNA: TGTGCCTGGAAGGGATTAGCGGGAGGATGGACCGGGGAGCTGTTTTTT. Its translation: CAWKGLAGGWTGELFF. The gene calls are TRBV30 and TRBJ2-2, with 10 bases matching TRBD2. After removal of 4 bases from V and 5 bases from J, the junction contained 10 bases not matched to a gene. Looked up from germline, CDR1 is GTSNPN and CDR2 is SVGIG (reference sequence). The CDR3 consists of 16 residues.

On this clonotype: Being one base from a much bigger clone, this may be a read error. The missing conserved phenylalanine or tryptophan at the end of this CDR3 makes a read error likely. This rearrangement joins TRBV14 to TRBJ2-1, with TRBD1 matching over 10 bases. The V and J ends lost 0 bases and 4 bases, in that order; junction bases with no gene match: 9. Looked up from germline, CDR1 is SGHDN and CDR2 is FVKESK. CDR3 length: 18 amino acids. CDR3 sequence (DNA): TGTGCCAGCAGCCAAGATAGTAGGTGGACAGGGGGTTACAATGAGCAGTTCTTA. Its protein product is CASSQDSRWTGGYNEQFL.

This clonotype was seen a few times. The CDR3 sequence: CASSLWDYPTDTQYF. Written as DNA, the CDR3 is TGTGCCAGCAGCTTATGGGACTATCCCACAGATACGCAGTATTTT. V usage is TRBV5-5 and J usage is TRBJ2-3; 7 nucleotides match TRBD2. The CDR3 loop spans 15 amino acids. The germline V gene has CDR1 SGHKS and CDR2 YYEKEE (reference sequence). J gave up 2 bases and V 2 bases, and 5 bases lay outside the gene matches. Filled out from reference TRBV5-5 and TRBJ2-3, the complete variable domain reads DAGVTQSPTHLIKTRGQQVTLRCSPISGHKSVSWYQQVLGQGPQFIFQYYEKEERGRGNFPDRFSARQFPNYSSELNVNALLLGDSALYLCASSLWDYPTDTQYFGPGTRLTVL.

This clonotype occurred a few times. The rearrangement joins TRBV19 to TRBJ2-1; unclear D gene. The CDR3 is made up of 12 amino acids. The V gene lost 5 bases and the J gene lost 7 bases, with 9 bases spanning the gap. CDR1 is LNHDA, CDR2 SQIVND, per germline (reference sequence). CDR3 nucleotide sequence: TGTGCCAGTAGTTTTTTCGGAAATGAGCAGTTCTTC. It is translated as CASSFFGNEQFF.

This clonotype came up many times. The gene calls are TRBV20-1 and TRBJ2-5, with D unclear. The CDR3 has 10 residues. Germline V lookup: CDR1 DFQATT, CDR2 SNEGSKA (reference sequence). V dropped 6 bases and J dropped 1 base, with 3 bases sitting between them. CDR3 nucleotide sequence: TGCAGTGCCACCCAAGAGACCCAGTACTTC. This encodes CSATQETQYF.

This clonotype was recorded at least ten times. The chain employs TRBV24-1 and TRBJ2-1, with 8 bases lining up with TRBD2. The CDR3 totals 17 residues. The V and J ends lost 4 bases and 4 bases, in that order; junction bases with no gene match: 11. Germline V gives CDR1 KGHDR, CDR2 SFDVKD. CDR3 sequence: CATSEKRASGQYNEQFF. CDR3 coding DNA: TGTGCCACCAGTGAAAAAAGGGCTAGCGGGCAATACAATGAGCAGTTCTTC.

The V and J genes are TRBV28 and TRBJ2-7; 11 bases fit TRBD2. Germline-derived CDR1 and CDR2 are MDHEN and SYDVKM. The CDR3 totals 18 residues. V lost 3 bases, J lost 0 bases, and 10 bases stayed unmatched. The CDR3 DNA reads TGTGCCAGCAGTTTTTATGGCCTAGCGGGAGGTAACTCCTACGAGCAGTACTTC. It codes for CASSFYGLAGGNSYEQYF.

This clonotype was counted many times. The CDR3 DNA reads as TGTGCCAGCAGTCTAACCCCGCCAGACAGTTACGAGCAGTACTTC. Amino acids: CASSLTPPDSYEQYF. The V and J genes are TRBV12-3 or TRBV12-4 and TRBJ2-7; D is perhaps TRBD1 (5 bases). This CDR3 has 15 amino acids. V shed 5 bases and J shed 4 bases, with 18 bases lying between them.

Ten or more counts support this clonotype. The chain recombines TRBV4-3 with TRBJ1-2; D unresolved. CDR1 is LGHNA and CDR2 is YSLEER in the germline V gene. Trimming stripped 0 bases from V and 10 bases from J, with 21 bases between. The CDR3 consists of 16 residues. CDR3 nucleotide sequence: TGCGCCAGCAGCCAAGATTTGGATGGCGGATTGTCGGACTACACCTTC. Translation: CASSQDLDGGLSDYTF.

Concerning this clonotype itself: A much larger clone differs from this one at a single base, so this may be a read error. J is TRBJ2-1 and V is TRBV18; possibly TRBD2 for D (5 bases). Deletions cut 0 bases from V and 9 bases from J, with 12 bases between. The CDR3 runs 14 residues. Germline V gene sequence: CDR1 KGHSH, CDR2 LQKENI. In DNA, the CDR3 is TGTGCCAGCTCACCACCGTTGCACCGGGGTGAGCAGTTCTTC. Translating gives CASSPPLHRGEQFF.

This clonotype was seen at least ten times. This rearrangement joins TRBV7-9 to TRBJ2-1, with D perhaps matching TRBD1 or TRBD2 (5 bases each). Germline V gene data show CDR1 as SEHNR and CDR2 as FQNEAQ (reference sequence). Trimming removed 6 bases at V and 6 bases at J, with 9 bases between. The CDR3 sequence is 12 residues long. CDR3 residues: CASRVGPNEQFF. CDR3 coding DNA: TGTGCCAGCAGGGTGGGACCCAATGAGCAGTTCTTC.

J is TRBJ2-5 and V is TRBV7-2, with D perhaps assigned TRBD1 or TRBD2 (6 bases each). The CDR3 is 14 amino acids. Trimming cost V 5 bases and J 5 bases, with 15 bases left between them. Per germline, CDR1 SGHTA and CDR2 FQGNSA. The CDR3 here is CASSGRGVGETQYF. As DNA, the CDR3 is TGTGCCAGCAGCGGAAGGGGGGTAGGGGAGACCCAGTACTTC.